These T cell receptor beta chains were read from a single sample in a study of PD-1 blockade in classical Hodgkin lymphoma. The table came from immunoSEQ multiplex PCR; TCRdb's copy has only in-frame clones and leaves some out. The sample has 45,000 or so clones; about three quarters are singletons. The starting material was peripheral blood mononuclear cells (PBMCs), obtained at baseline. These receptors originate from a human donor with classical Hodgkin lymphoma. The conserved cysteine and the conserved F or W are not part of the CDR3 here. The D gene is left open where the match is weak.

J,D,V,CDR3
TRBJ2-2,NA,TRBV5-1,ASSSGVVGGELF
TRBJ1-1,TRBD1,TRBV5-1,ASSIPGTGVDEAF
TRBJ1-1,NA,TRBV5-5,ASSLVPSWREMNTEAF
TRBJ2-3,TRBD1,TRBV5-8,ASSPRTGTTDTQY
TRBJ1-1,NA,TRBV27,ASSSPRPVRTF
TRBJ2-7,TRBD2,TRBV11-3,ASEGREGHNVHEQY
TRBJ2-1,TRBD2,TRBV4-2,ASSPGRGGNEQF
TRBJ1-1,NA,TRBV7-8,ASSLLGTTANTEAF
TRBJ2-5,NA,TRBV5-1,ASSLGWGEETQY
TRBJ2-1,TRBD2,TRBV7-3,ASSLRAGGRNEQF
TRBJ2-3,NA,TRBV6-5,ASSGPSYSTDTQY